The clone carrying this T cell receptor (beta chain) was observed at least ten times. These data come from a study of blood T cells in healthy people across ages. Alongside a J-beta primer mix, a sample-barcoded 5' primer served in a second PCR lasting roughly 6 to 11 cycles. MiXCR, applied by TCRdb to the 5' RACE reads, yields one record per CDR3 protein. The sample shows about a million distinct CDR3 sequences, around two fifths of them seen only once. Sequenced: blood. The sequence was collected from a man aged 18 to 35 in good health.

CDR3 in amino acids: CASSLSGTGNSPLHF. The CDR3 bases are TGTGCCAGCAGCCTCTCCGGGACAGGGAATTCACCCCTCCACTTT. The chain combines TRBV7-2 with TRBJ1-6; TRBD1 matches at 9 bases. V gave up 5 bases and J gave up 7 bases; unmatched junction bases: 6. Germline values: CDR1 SGHTA, CDR2 FQGNSA. The CDR3 has 15 amino acids.